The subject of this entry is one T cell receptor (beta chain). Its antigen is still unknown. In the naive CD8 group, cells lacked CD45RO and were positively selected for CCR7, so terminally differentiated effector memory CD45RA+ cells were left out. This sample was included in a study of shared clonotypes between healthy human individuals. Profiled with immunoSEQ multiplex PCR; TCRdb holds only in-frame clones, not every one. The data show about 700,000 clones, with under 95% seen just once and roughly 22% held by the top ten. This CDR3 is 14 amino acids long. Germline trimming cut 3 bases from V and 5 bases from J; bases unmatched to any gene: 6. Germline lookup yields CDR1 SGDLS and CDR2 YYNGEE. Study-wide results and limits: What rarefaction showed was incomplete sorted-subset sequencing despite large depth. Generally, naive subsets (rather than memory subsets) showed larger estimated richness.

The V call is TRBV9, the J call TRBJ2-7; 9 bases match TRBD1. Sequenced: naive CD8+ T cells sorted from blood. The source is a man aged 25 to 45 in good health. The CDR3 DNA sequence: TGTGCCAGCAGCGAGGGGACAGGGTTAAACGAGCAGTACTTC. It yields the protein CASSEGTGLNEQYF.